The 22 T cell receptor beta chains below were found in one sample sequenced in a study of metastatic and nonmetastatic thyroid tumors. Patients were all untreated before their thyroid surgery. TCRdb re-called the PCR reads with MiXCR. The repertoire has about 15,000 clones, 20% to 30% of them found once; the top ten carry 7.7%. The material sequenced was tumor tissue. The receptors come from a female donor with papillary thyroid cancer or a benign thyroid nodule (not recorded which). Some clones in this sample may be carry-over from other donors' samples.

The V and J genes are TRBV5-1 and TRBJ1-2; tentative D call: TRBD1 (5 bases). Germline assignment: CDR1 SGHRS and CDR2 YFSETQ. V gave up 4 bases and J gave up 2 bases, with 12 bases separating them. The CDR3 sequence is 14 residues long. The CDR3 region has the DNA TGCGCCAGCAGCATCGGGACTCCCAACTATGGCTACACCTTC. Translating it yields CASSIGTPNYGYTF. The full variable domain, with the rest looked up from reference TRBV5-1 and TRBJ1-2, is KAGVTQTPRYLIKTRGQQVTLSCSPISGHRSVSWYQQTPGQGLQFLFEYFSETQRNKGNFPGRFSGRQFSNSRSEMNVSTLELGDSALYLCASSIGTPNYGYTFGSGTRLTVV.

This chain links TRBV5-1 with TRBJ1-1; TRBD1 agrees at 7 bases. Germline assignment: CDR1 SGHRS and CDR2 YFSETQ. The trim removed 5 bases at V and 0 bases at J, leaving 4 bases unmatched. The CDR3 is made up of 14 amino acids. The CDR3 loop is CASSWDSLNTEAFF. The CDR3 nucleotides read TGCGCCAGCAGTTGGGACAGCCTGAACACTGAAGCTTTCTTT.

This clone occurred many times. The chain uses TRBV11-1 and TRBJ2-7; D gene unclear. This CDR3 spans 12 amino acids. Germline loops: CDR1 SGHAT, CDR2 FQDESV (reference sequence). V lost 3 bases and J lost 5, with 8 bases in between. CDR3: CASSLPSHEQYF. The CDR3 DNA reads as TGTGCCAGCAGCTTGCCCAGCCACGAGCAGTACTTC.

This clone occurred a few times. The chain uses TRBV27 and TRBJ2-1; 10 nucleotides align to TRBD2. Germline values: CDR1 MNHEY, CDR2 SMNVEV (reference sequence). V gave up 5 bases and J gave up 4 bases; unmatched junction bases: 5. This CDR3 is 15 amino acids long. For the CDR3, the DNA is TGTGCCAGCAGTAGAGCGGGAGGGCCATACAATGAGCAGTTCTTC. Protein: CASSRAGGPYNEQFF.

A note on this clone: A read error may produce the germline difference seen at one junction end. The V call is TRBV6-2 or TRBV6-3, the J call TRBJ1-5; D might be TRBD1 (6 bases). This CDR3 comprises 15 residues. From germline, CDR1 is MNHEY and CDR2 SVGEGT. CDR3 protein: CASSYGGSGNQPHHF. The CDR3 DNA is TGTGCCAGCAGTTACGGGGGCTCCGGCAATCAGCCCCATCATTTT.

The CDR3 loop reads CASGDRNYEQYF. In DNA, the CDR3 is TGTGCCAGCGGGGACAGGAACTACGAGCAGTACTTC. The chain carries TRBV6-2 or TRBV6-3 and TRBJ2-7, with 8 nucleotides matching TRBD1. The V and J ends lost 8 bases and 3 bases, in that order; junction bases with no gene match: 3. The CDR3 runs to 12 residues. From germline, CDR1 is MNHEY and CDR2 SVGEGT.

This chain links TRBV7-8 with TRBJ2-1; D perhaps matches TRBD2 (6 bases). V lost 8 bases and J 2 bases, leaving 10 bases between the germline ends. This CDR3 region has 13 residues. In germline, CDR1 is SGHVS, CDR2 FQNEAQ. CDR3 coding DNA: TGTGCCAGCTTGGACTACCCCTACAATGAGCAGTTCTTC. It encodes CASLDYPYNEQFF.

This clone is judged large. The genes are TRBV4-2 and TRBJ2-7; 7 nucleotides agree with TRBD1. CDR1 and CDR2 (germline): LGHNA, YNFKEQ. With 4 bases clipped from V and 2 bases from J, the junction kept 11 bases outside the gene matches. This CDR3 is built from 16 residues. The CDR3, as DNA: TGTGCCAGCAGCCCCACCGACTCGACAGGGACCTACGAGCAGTACTTC. Protein sequence: CASSPTDSTGTYEQYF.

A remark on this clone: Lacking the conserved final phenylalanine or tryptophan, this CDR3 likely reflects a read error. The chain recombines TRBV2 with TRBJ2-2; the match to TRBD2 covers 13 bases. This CDR3 comprises 14 residues. Losses at the gene ends were 6 bases for V and 6 bases for J; bases not matched to a gene: 1. CDR1 is SNHLY and CDR2 is FYNNEI in the germline V gene. Here the CDR3 reads CASRGLAGSGELFL. The CDR3 DNA reads as TGTGCCAGCAGGGGACTAGCGGGATCCGGGGAGCTGTTTCTT.

This chain links TRBV7-3 with TRBJ2-7; 8 nucleotides line up with TRBD2. Trimming cost V 2 bases and J 6 bases; bases outside gene matches: 9. This CDR3 is 15 amino acids long. The germline CDR1 and CDR2 sequences are SGHTA and FQGTGA. CDR3 protein: CASSLSHGRAGEQYF. The CDR3 coding sequence is TGTGCCAGCAGCTTATCCCACGGGAGGGCGGGCGAGCAGTACTTC.

This clone has just a few counts. V is TRBV6-1 and J is TRBJ1-5, with a tentative D call TRBD1 (5 bases). Germline values: CDR1 MNHNS, CDR2 SASEGT. This CDR3 is built from 13 residues. CDR3 loop: CVIRRDQAQPQHF. The CDR3 DNA reads TGTGTCATCCGGAGGGACCAGGCGCAGCCCCAGCATTTT.

The V and J genes are TRBV20-1 and TRBJ2-5; 11 bases map to TRBD2. Germline CDR1 and CDR2: DFQATT and SNEGSKA (reference sequence). The V segment lost 1 base and the J segment 5 bases; nucleotides outside the gene matches: 9. This CDR3 has 16 amino acids. DNA for the CDR3: TGCAGTGCTAGAGGGGCTAGCGGGAGGAGGCGGGAGACCCAGTACTTC. Amino acid sequence: CSARGASGRRRETQYF.

There are many counts of this clone. The chain uses TRBV5-1 and TRBJ1-1; D gene uncertain. The CDR3 extends over 13 amino acids. V lost 6 bases and J lost 2, with 11 bases in between. Germline lookup yields CDR1 SGHRS and CDR2 YFSETQ. The CDR3 bases are TGCGCCAGCACCATGACCCCCAACACTGAAGCTTTCTTT. Amino acid sequence: CASTMTPNTEAFF.

The chain employs TRBV5-8 and TRBJ1-5, with 7 bases fitting TRBD1. V lost 4 bases to trimming and J lost 5 bases; unmatched junction nucleotides: 12. Germline assignment: CDR1 SGHTS and CDR2 YDEGEE. The CDR3 runs to 16 residues. CDR3 amino acids: CASSVHIGTGDQPQHF. DNA for the CDR3: TGTGCCAGCAGCGTCCATATAGGTACAGGGGATCAGCCCCAGCATTTT.

The chain is built from TRBV11-2 and TRBJ2-7, with D possibly matching TRBD1 (5 bases). V was trimmed by 5 bases and J by 3 bases, leaving 8 bases between them. The CDR3 runs 12 residues. Germline assignment: CDR1 SGHAT and CDR2 FQNNGV. CDR3 in amino acids: CASSQGSYEQYF. The CDR3 DNA is TGTGCCAGCAGCCAGGGCAGCTACGAGCAGTACTTC. Combining the CDR3 with reference TRBV11-2 and TRBJ2-7 gives the whole variable domain EAGVAQSPRYKIIEKRQSVAFWCNPISGHATLYWYQQILGQGPKLLIQFQNNGVVDDSQLPKDRFSAERLKGVDSTLKIQPAKLEDSAVYLCASSQGSYEQYFGPGTRLTVT.

Sample share makes this clone medium-sized. This sequence joins TRBV28 and TRBJ1-1, with unresolved D. The CDR3 has 15 amino acids. V lost 7 bases and J 1 base, leaving 16 bases between the germline ends. Germline CDR1 is MDHEN and CDR2 is SYDVKM. The CDR3 DNA sequence: TGTGCCAGCACCTTAGGGAGGGTGGGGAACACTGAAGCTTTCTTT. Its protein product is CASTLGRVGNTEAFF.

Ten or more counts support this clone. This chain uses TRBV5-4 with TRBJ1-2; TRBD1 matches at 7 bases. With V trimmed by 2 bases and J by 2 bases, 3 bases remained unmatched. CDR1 SGHNT and CDR2 YYREEE come from the germline V gene (reference sequence). The CDR3 is made up of 14 amino acids. CDR3 in DNA: TGTGCCAGCAGCTTCGGACAGGAGAACTATGGCTACACCTTC. It translates to CASSFGQENYGYTF. Together with reference TRBV5-4 and TRBJ1-2, the CDR3 gives the full variable domain: ETGVTQSPTHLIKTRGQQVTLRCSSQSGHNTVSWYQQALGQGPQFIFQYYREEENGRGNFPPRFSGLQFPNYSSELNVNALELDDSALYLCASSFGQENYGYTFGSGTRLTVV.

This chain links TRBV6-1 with TRBJ1-5; TRBD1 aligns across 11 bases. Unmatched junction bases numbered 7, after V lost 6 bases and J lost 6 bases. CDR1 and CDR2 from the germline V gene are MNHNS and SASEGT. The CDR3 spans 15 residues. CDR3 sequence: CASRPGGQGGQPQHF. The CDR3 region has the DNA TGTGCCAGCAGACCCGGGGGACAGGGGGGTCAGCCCCAGCATTTT.

This clone is deemed medium-sized. The genes are TRBV19 and TRBJ1-5; D not certain. Germline CDR1 LNHDA, CDR2 SQIVND (reference sequence). The CDR3 spans 12 residues. V shed 6 bases and J shed 11 bases, with 14 bases lying between them. DNA for the CDR3: TGTGCCAGTAGCCAGGAACCGTTGGCCCAGCATTTT. Amino acids: CASSQEPLAQHF.

The chain combines TRBV2 with TRBJ2-1, with TRBD2 identical over 11 bases. The V and J ends lost 9 bases and 9 bases, in that order; junction bases with no gene match: 10. This CDR3 is 14 amino acids long. Germline CDR1 and CDR2: SNHLY and FYNNEI. CDR3 sequence (DNA): TGTGCCAGACTAGCGGGAGAGGGGGGAAGTGAGCAGTTCTTC. The encoded protein is CARLAGEGGSEQFF.

This clone has ten or more counts. The V call is TRBV7-9, the J call TRBJ2-7; 14 positions agree with TRBD2. The ends lost 5 bases at V and 6 bases at J; junction bases unmatched: 3. The germline V gene encodes CDR1 SEHNR and CDR2 FQNEAQ (reference sequence). The CDR3 spans 14 residues. In DNA form, the CDR3 reads TGTGCCAGCAGCAGCGGACTAGCGGGAGGCGAGCAGTACTTC. Protein: CASSSGLAGGEQYF.

Ten or more counts support this clone. The CDR3 loop is CASSPGGGNQPQHF. For the CDR3, the DNA is TGTGCCAGCTCACCAGGGGGGGGCAATCAGCCCCAGCATTTT. This chain connects TRBV18 to TRBJ1-5; D perhaps matches TRBD1 (5 bases). This CDR3 is built from 14 residues. V dropped 2 bases and J dropped 2 bases, with 7 bases sitting between them. The germline V gene has CDR1 KGHSH and CDR2 LQKENI.